Below, 11 T cell receptor beta chains from the same sample are listed, as sequenced in a study of cytomegalovirus exposure and HLA in healthy donors. 60 Vbeta and 13 Jbeta primers were used in PCR. Repertoires were generated with immunoSEQ multiplex PCR, while TCRdb's copy carries only in-frame clones and drops some. The sample's table shows roughly 84,000 clones. Sequencing input: PBMCs. Receptors originate from a man aged 45-60 years in good health and CMV-seronegative.

V is TRBV5-6 and J is TRBJ2-2, with a tentative D call TRBD2 (5 bases). Germline values: CDR1 SGHDT, CDR2 YYEEEE. This CDR3 contains 16 residues. Trimming cost V 3 bases and J 4 bases, with 16 bases left between them. This CDR3 is CASSYGIWERTGELFF. The CDR3 DNA reads TGTGCCAGCAGCTATGGTATATGGGAGCGCACCGGGGAGCTGTTTTTT.

CDR3: CASSVGTSLAGGQETQYF. CDR3 sequence (DNA): TGTGCCAGCAGCGTAGGGACCTCACTAGCGGGGGGTCAAGAGACCCAGTACTTC. The chain employs TRBV9 and TRBJ2-5, with 12 bases lining up with TRBD2. Looked up from germline, CDR1 is SGDLS and CDR2 is YYNGEE. The V gene end was trimmed by 0 bases and the J gene end by 2 bases; junction bases not matched to a gene: 8. The CDR3 is 18 residues long.

The CDR3 is CASSFPGDHGYTF. The CDR3 DNA reads as TGTGCCAGCAGTTTCCCAGGGGATCATGGCTACACCTTC. This chain links TRBV6-5 with TRBJ1-2; D may be TRBD1 (6 bases). V gave up 4 bases and J gave up 6 bases, with 12 bases separating them. The germline V gene encodes CDR1 MNHEY and CDR2 SVGAGI. The CDR3 has 13 residues.

The rearrangement joins TRBV9 to TRBJ2-7, with TRBD2 as a possible D gene (5 bases). The V gene's germline CDR1 is SGDLS and CDR2 YYNGEE. The V and J ends lost 0 bases and 3 bases respectively, with 19 bases between them. This CDR3 comprises 17 residues. The CDR3 DNA is TGTGCCAGCAGCGTAGACGTCGAGGGCAGGAAAAACTACGAGCAGTACTTC. As protein: CASSVDVEGRKNYEQYF.

The chain is built from TRBV2 and TRBJ2-7; 9 bases align to TRBD1. The trim removed 6 bases at V and 9 bases at J, leaving 6 bases unmatched. Per germline, CDR1 SNHLY and CDR2 FYNNEI. This CDR3 is built from 12 residues. This CDR3 is CASRGDRVTQYF. CDR3 in DNA: TGTGCCAGCAGAGGGGACAGGGTGACGCAGTACTTC.

The gene calls are TRBV18 and TRBJ1-1, with D uncertain. CDR1 and CDR2 from the germline V gene are KGHSH and LQKENI. The V end was cut by 5 bases, the J end by 5 bases, with 9 bases between. CDR3 size: 12 residues. CDR3 DNA sequence: TGTGCCAGCTCATCCGGGGTGACTGAAGCTTTCTTT. The encoded protein is CASSSGVTEAFF. Based on the CDR3 plus reference TRBV18 and TRBJ1-1, the full variable domain is NAGVMQNPRHLVRRRGQEARLRCSPMKGHSHVYWYRQLPEEGLKFMVYLQKENIIDESGMPKERFSAEFPKEGPSILRIQQVVRGDSAAYFCASSSGVTEAFFGQGTRLTVV.

The chain recombines TRBV7-6 with TRBJ1-4, with a possible D match to TRBD1 (5 bases). Germline CDR1 and CDR2: SGHVS and FNYEAQ. V was shortened by 4 bases and J by 12 bases, with 12 bases between the two germline ends. CDR3 length: 12 amino acids. This chain's CDR3 is CASSSQGGELFF. The CDR3 DNA reads as TGTGCCAGCAGCTCCCAGGGAGGGGAACTGTTTTTT.

This chain uses TRBV7-3 with TRBJ2-5, with unresolved D. The CDR3 length is 13 residues. The V end lost 4 bases, the J end lost 2 bases, and 8 bases lay between the germline ends. Germline V gene lookup returns CDR1 SGHTA and CDR2 FQGTGA. This CDR3 reads CASSSNGQETQYF. CDR3 DNA: TGTGCCAGCAGCTCTAACGGGCAAGAGACCCAGTACTTC.

This chain links TRBV6-6 with TRBJ1-2; 10 positions match TRBD1. The V segment lost 6 bases and the J segment 4 bases; nucleotides outside the gene matches: 8. This CDR3 spans 15 amino acids. In germline, CDR1 is MNHNY, CDR2 SVGAGI (reference sequence). The CDR3 nucleotides are TGTGCCAGCAGCCAACTCGGGGACAGGGGCTATGGCTACACCTTC. This sequence encodes CASSQLGDRGYGYTF.

The chain uses TRBV6-5 and TRBJ1-2; no clear D. From germline, CDR1 is MNHEY and CDR2 SVGAGI. The CDR3 is 14 amino acids. Trimming stripped 5 bases from V and 3 bases from J, with 13 bases between. Here the CDR3 reads CASSPTADHYGYTF. The CDR3 DNA reads TGTGCCAGCAGTCCGACGGCGGATCACTATGGCTACACCTTC.

Note on this clone: The same CDR3 can be traced to other DNA sequences in this sample. The chain uses TRBV6-1 and TRBJ1-1; no definite D call. This CDR3 has 15 amino acids. Deletions cut 11 bases from V and 5 bases from J, with 24 bases between. Germline V lookup: CDR1 MNHNS, CDR2 SASEGT. CDR3 nucleotides: TGTGCCCACCGCGAAACAAGAGCCAGAGGGACTGAAGCTTTCTTT. It codes for CAHRETRARGTEAFF.